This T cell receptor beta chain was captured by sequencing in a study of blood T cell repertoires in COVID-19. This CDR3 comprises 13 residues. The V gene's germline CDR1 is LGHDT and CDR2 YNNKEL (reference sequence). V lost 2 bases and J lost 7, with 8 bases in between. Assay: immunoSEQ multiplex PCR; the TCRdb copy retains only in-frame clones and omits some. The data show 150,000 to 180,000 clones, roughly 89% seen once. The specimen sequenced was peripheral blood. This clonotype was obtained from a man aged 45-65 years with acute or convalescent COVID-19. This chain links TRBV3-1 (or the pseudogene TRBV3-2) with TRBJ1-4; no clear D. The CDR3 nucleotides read TGTGCCAGCAGCCAACGGTTGATTGAAAAACTGTTTTTT. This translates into CASSQRLIEKLFF.